The sample holds a few counts of the clone carrying this T cell receptor beta chain. Its antigen is unknown. Based on CD45RO/CCR7/CD25/CD127/CD95/CD27, CD4+ regulatory, stem cell-like memory, naive and central memory cells were sorted. These data are taken from a study of beta chain features in type 1 diabetes. Study-wide points: TCRB CDR3 length was moderately but significantly reduced in all four CD4+ subsets of Type 1 diabetes patients. PCR might favor shorter templates, but any such skew would affect patients and controls equally. Individuals with type 1 diabetes displayed fewer insertions and more deletions at VDJ junctions.

V shed 2 bases and J shed 2 bases, with 12 bases lying between them. Per germline, CDR1 KGHSH and CDR2 LQKENI. This CDR3 spans 15 amino acids. The investigators reverse transcribed all of the isolated RNA, so they sequenced expressed TCRB transcripts. About 3.4 million reads per sample on average were obtained from naive, central memory and regulatory T cell samples. The protocol was immunoSEQ multiplex PCR, while the TCRdb copy is restricted to in-frame clones and leaves out a portion. This sample has 600,000 to 700,000 clones, with about an eighth found just once. Sample: naive CD4+ T cells from blood. The chain uses TRBV18 and TRBJ1-1; D gene unclear. This clonotype originated in a man between 18 and 35 years old with type 1 diabetes. Here the CDR3 DNA reads TGTGCCAGCTCACCATTATCCGGGAGCAACACTGAAGCTTTCTTT. Protein product: CASSPLSGSNTEAFF.